These 27 T cell receptor beta chains were sequenced from one sample in a study of cytomegalovirus exposure and HLA in healthy donors (dated by TCRdb to about 2017). The library was prepared using the immunoSEQ multiplex PCR assay. For the multiplex PCR, a mixture combining 60 forward primers for TCR Vbeta segments and 13 reverse primers for TCR Jbeta segments was used. TCRdb holds this immuneACCESS table with in-frame rearrangements only. Some clones are missing; in checked studies, unresolved V genes explain under half, and the rest has no known cause. Across this sample there are 90,000 to 100,000 clones, with about 84% seen only once. The ten largest clones add up to 2% to 2.5% of the sample. The sequenced sample consisted of PBMCs. The receptors come from a man between 18 and 35 years old in good health and CMV-seronegative.

This chain uses TRBV6-6 with TRBJ1-2; D is undetermined. Germline V gene data show CDR1 as MNHNY and CDR2 as SVGAGI (reference sequence). CDR3 length equals 14 residues. V was trimmed by 7 bases and J by 3 bases, leaving 15 bases between them. CDR3 DNA sequence: TGTGCCAGCAAACATACCGGAGGTGACTATGGCTACACCTTC. Translation: CASKHTGGDYGYTF.

This clone was seen a few times. V and J are TRBV6-1 and TRBJ1-3; D is uncertain. This CDR3 is 16 amino acids long. Germline V gene sequence: CDR1 MNHNS, CDR2 SASEGT. V was pared by 3 bases and J by 0 bases, with 12 bases between. The chain's CDR3 is CASSEWRASSGNTIYF. CDR3 bases: TGTGCCAGCAGTGAGTGGCGGGCGAGCTCTGGAAACACCATATATTTT.

The CDR3 is CASSPTTGTGWNEQYF. The CDR3 bases are TGTGCCAGCTCACCAACAACCGGGACAGGGTGGAACGAGCAGTACTTC. J is TRBJ2-7 and V is TRBV18; 9 bases are a match to TRBD1. The CDR3 is 16 amino acids. The germline CDR1 and CDR2 sequences are KGHSH and LQKENI. V gave up 2 bases and J gave up 5 bases; unmatched junction bases: 10.

The chain carries TRBV6-1 and TRBJ2-7, with D possibly matching TRBD1 (6 bases). The V end lost 5 bases, the J end lost 3 bases, and 14 bases lay between the germline ends. In germline, CDR1 is MNHNS, CDR2 SASEGT. CDR3 length: 14 residues. This CDR3 reads CASSQPGVGYEQYF. DNA for the CDR3: TGTGCCAGCAGTCAGCCAGGGGTTGGCTACGAGCAGTACTTC.

The chain employs TRBV19 and TRBJ2-7; 10 nucleotides agree with TRBD1. The CDR3 is 14 amino acids. Germline V gene data show CDR1 as LNHDA and CDR2 as SQIVND (reference sequence). With V trimmed by 9 bases and J by 3 bases, 8 bases remained unmatched. The CDR3 is CASGTGVPFYEQYF. The CDR3 bases are TGTGCCAGCGGGACAGGGGTACCATTCTACGAGCAGTACTTC.

The sample holds one count of this clone. This chain links TRBV13 with TRBJ2-5; 8 bases match TRBD1. The J call may be incorrect, as the DNA end agrees better with TRBJ2-7. The CDR3 is made up of 16 amino acids. Germline assignment: CDR1 PRHDT and CDR2 FYEKMQ (reference sequence). The CDR3 here is CASSPLVGQGAYEQYF. CDR3 DNA: TGTGCCAGCAGCCCCCTGGTAGGACAGGGCGCATACGAGCAGTACTTC.

The chain recombines TRBV19 with TRBJ1-1; D is uncertain. This CDR3 is built from 13 residues. CDR1 and CDR2 (germline): LNHDA, SQIVND (reference sequence). V was trimmed by 7 bases and J by 6 bases, leaving 15 bases between them. The CDR3 sequence is CASMDRREAEAFF. In nucleotides, the CDR3 is TGTGCCAGTATGGATAGGAGGGAGGCTGAAGCTTTCTTT.

This chain connects TRBV5-1 to TRBJ2-7, with 7 nucleotides matching TRBD1. This CDR3 is 14 amino acids long. The V segment lost 0 bases and the J segment 4 bases; nucleotides outside the gene matches: 4. The V gene's germline CDR1 is SGHRS and CDR2 YFSETQ. The CDR3 reads CASSLEGAFYEQYF. The CDR3 region has the DNA TGCGCCAGCAGCTTGGAGGGGGCATTTTACGAGCAGTACTTC.

This clone has only a few counts. This chain joins TRBV6-6 and TRBJ1-2; 7 bases map to TRBD1. In germline, CDR1 is MNHNY, CDR2 SVGAGI (reference sequence). V was pared by 5 bases and J by 6 bases, with 6 bases of the junction left unmatched. This CDR3 region has 13 residues. CDR3 nucleotides: TGTGCCAGCAGTCCCGGACAGGAACATGGCTACACCTTC. This encodes CASSPGQEHGYTF.

J is TRBJ2-3 and V is TRBV7-9, with TRBD1 matching 8 bases. The germline CDR1 and CDR2 sequences are SEHNR and FQNEAQ (reference sequence). The CDR3 is 14 residues long. V lost 5 bases to trimming and J lost 1 base; unmatched junction nucleotides: 2. The CDR3 sequence: CASSPGQGTDTQYF. The CDR3 bases are TGTGCCAGCAGCCCGGGACAGGGCACAGATACGCAGTATTTT.

The rearrangement joins TRBV9 to TRBJ2-1; D is unclear. Trimming took off 0 bases at V and 1 base at J, with 8 bases between the two ends. CDR1 is SGDLS, CDR2 YYNGEE, per germline. The CDR3 loop spans 15 amino acids. The CDR3 protein is CASSVAGESYNEQFF. The CDR3 nucleotides are TGTGCCAGCAGCGTAGCAGGTGAATCCTACAATGAGCAGTTCTTC.

V usage is TRBV19 and J usage is TRBJ1-6; TRBD1 aligns across 11 bases. The germline gives CDR1 LNHDA, CDR2 SQIVND (reference sequence). This CDR3 has 16 residues. The V and J ends lost 5 bases and 7 bases, in that order; junction bases with no gene match: 7. Here the CDR3 reads CASSSRTGGSNSPLHF. The CDR3 nucleotides read TGTGCCAGTAGTTCACGGACAGGGGGCAGCAATTCACCCCTCCACTTT.

The CDR3 reads CASSLRQGATYEQYF. The CDR3 bases are TGTGCCAGCAGTTTAAGGCAGGGGGCGACCTACGAGCAGTACTTC. The V gene is TRBV28, the J gene TRBJ2-7; 8 nucleotides line up with TRBD1. J gave up 2 bases and V 2 bases, and 5 bases lay outside the gene matches. The CDR3 totals 15 residues. Per the germline V gene, CDR1 is MDHEN and CDR2 is SYDVKM.

This chain uses TRBV6-1 with TRBJ1-2; D gene unclear. The CDR3 length is 11 residues. Trimming removed 8 bases at V and 4 bases at J, with 8 bases between. Germline V gene data show CDR1 as MNHNS and CDR2 as SASEGT. The CDR3: CASAGLYGYTF. The CDR3 region has the DNA TGTGCCAGCGCAGGCCTCTATGGCTACACCTTC.

The V gene is TRBV6-6, the J gene TRBJ1-6, with 11 bases lining up with TRBD1. The CDR3 has 15 amino acids. From germline, CDR1 is MNHNY and CDR2 SVGAGI (reference sequence). V shed 5 bases, J shed 8 bases, and the junction held 5 bases outside the gene matches. In DNA form, the CDR3 reads TGTGCCAGCAGTACCAGGACAGGGGGCTATTCACCCCTCCACTTT. Its protein product is CASSTRTGGYSPLHF.

The chain has TRBV5-1 and TRBJ2-3; 10 nucleotides match TRBD2. V was clipped by 5 bases and J by 5 bases; unmatched bases: 5. The CDR3 is made up of 14 amino acids. Germline V CDR1 and CDR2: SGHRS, YFSETQ. The CDR3 spells CASRVLAGVDTQYF. The CDR3 DNA sequence: TGCGCCAGCAGGGTGCTAGCGGGGGTAGATACGCAGTATTTT.

As concerns this clone: Its ends do not fully match the called genes, so a read error is possible. This rearrangement joins TRBV7-9 to TRBJ1-4, with a tentative D call TRBD1 (5 bases). Germline loops: CDR1 SEHNR, CDR2 FQNEAQ (reference sequence). This CDR3 is 14 amino acids long. CDR3 DNA: TGTTCCAGCAGCTTAGGACATACGCAAGAAAAACTGTTTTTT. It is translated as CSSSLGHTQEKLFF.

V is TRBV11-2 and J is TRBJ2-7, with a weak D call TRBD1 (5 bases). CDR3 size: 13 residues. The germline V gene has CDR1 SGHAT and CDR2 FQNNGV. The ends were cut back, 1 base at V and 7 bases at J, with 11 bases in the middle. This CDR3 is CASSLVRAGEQYF. The DNA for the CDR3 is TGTGCCAGCAGCTTAGTCAGGGCAGGTGAGCAGTACTTC.

The gene calls are TRBV6-1 and TRBJ2-7; 7 bases agree with TRBD2. Germline-derived CDR1 and CDR2 are MNHNS and SASEGT. The length of the CDR3 is 13 residues. The V segment lost 6 bases and the J segment 7 bases; nucleotides outside the gene matches: 9. In DNA, the CDR3 is TGTGCCAGCAGCCGAGCCTGGGGGGGGGAGCAGTACTTC. Its translation is CASSRAWGGEQYF.

This clone occurred a few times. The rearrangement uses TRBV4-1 and TRBJ1-2, with 8 bases identical to TRBD1. V lost 1 base to trimming and J lost 8 bases; unmatched junction nucleotides: 6. This CDR3 has 14 residues. Germline-derived CDR1 and CDR2 are MGHRA and YSYEKL. CDR3 protein: CASSQVRTGNGYTF. In DNA, the CDR3 is TGCGCCAGCAGCCAAGTGCGGACAGGGAACGGCTACACCTTC.

This chain uses TRBV4-1 with TRBJ1-1; 11 nucleotides line up with TRBD1. From germline, CDR1 is MGHRA and CDR2 YSYEKL. This CDR3 has 16 residues. V was clipped by 1 base and J by 7 bases; unmatched bases: 8. CDR3 sequence reads: CASSQVPGQGDREAFF. In nucleotides, the CDR3 is TGCGCCAGCAGCCAAGTTCCGGGACAGGGGGATCGTGAAGCTTTCTTT.

This chain joins TRBV6-5 and TRBJ1-3; 9 nucleotides match TRBD1. The CDR3 extends over 14 amino acids. Losses at the gene ends were 6 bases for V and 2 bases for J; bases not matched to a gene: 2. Germline V gene sequence: CDR1 MNHEY, CDR2 SVGAGI. This chain's CDR3 is CASRRDRAGNTIYF. The CDR3, as DNA: TGTGCCAGCAGACGGGACAGGGCTGGAAACACCATATATTTT.

The chain's CDR3 is CASSHRGYTQKWGPASGNTIYF. CDR3 DNA sequence: TGTGCCAGCAGCCATAGAGGCTACACCCAGAAGTGGGGCCCAGCCTCTGGAAACACCATATATTTT. The genes are TRBV14 and TRBJ1-3, with D perhaps matching TRBD1 (5 bases). The CDR3 is 22 residues long. V was clipped by 3 bases and J by 0 bases, with 30 bases between them. Germline CDR1 SGHDN, CDR2 FVKESK.

This clone showed up just a few times. The junction departs from germline at one end; a sequencing error may be responsible. The chain employs TRBV5-4 and TRBJ1-1; D remains ambiguous. CDR1 and CDR2 (germline): SGHNT, YYREEE (reference sequence). There are 12 residues in the CDR3. The CDR3 DNA sequence: TGTGCCAGCAGCTTGGTTCGTGGTGACTTTAGTTTT. Translated: CASSLVRGDFSF.

J is TRBJ1-2 and V is TRBV28; 8 bases match TRBD1. Per the germline V gene, CDR1 is MDHEN and CDR2 is SYDVKM. V was clipped by 6 bases and J by 7 bases; unmatched bases: 10. The CDR3 is 14 residues long. This CDR3 reads CASSSSRGLGGYTF. The CDR3 coding sequence is TGTGCCAGCAGCTCTTCCAGGGGGCTTGGTGGCTACACCTTC.

The chain is built from TRBV18 and TRBJ2-5; no clear D gene. Germline V gene sequence: CDR1 KGHSH, CDR2 LQKENI. V lost 1 base, J lost 2 bases, and 8 bases lay in between. The CDR3 is made up of 14 amino acids. CDR3 nucleotides: TGTGCCAGCTCACCACGGCCTGCACAAGAGACCCAGTACTTC. Its translation: CASSPRPAQETQYF.

The chain links TRBV6-5 to TRBJ1-3; a possible D gene is TRBD1 (6 bases). V lost 5 bases and J lost 4, with 12 bases in between. Germline CDR1 is MNHEY and CDR2 is SVGAGI. This CDR3 contains 14 residues. DNA of the CDR3: TGTGCCAGCAGTCAACAGGGTGCAGGAAACACCATATATTTT. It specifies CASSQQGAGNTIYF.